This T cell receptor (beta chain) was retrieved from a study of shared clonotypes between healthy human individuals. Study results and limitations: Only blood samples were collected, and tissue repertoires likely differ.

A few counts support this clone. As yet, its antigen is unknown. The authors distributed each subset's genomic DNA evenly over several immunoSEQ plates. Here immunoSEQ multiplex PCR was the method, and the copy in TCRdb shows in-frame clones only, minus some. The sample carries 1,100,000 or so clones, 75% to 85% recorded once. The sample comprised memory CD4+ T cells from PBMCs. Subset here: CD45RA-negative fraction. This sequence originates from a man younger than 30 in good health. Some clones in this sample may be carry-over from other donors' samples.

For the CDR3, the DNA is TGTGCCAGCAGTTTAGAGGCCCGTGAAGCTTTCTTT. It codes for CASSLEAREAFF. V and J are TRBV28 and TRBJ1-1, with no clear D. CDR1 is MDHEN and CDR2 is SYDVKM in the germline V gene. Trimming left V 2 bases short and J 7 bases short, with 8 bases between. The CDR3 runs to 12 residues.